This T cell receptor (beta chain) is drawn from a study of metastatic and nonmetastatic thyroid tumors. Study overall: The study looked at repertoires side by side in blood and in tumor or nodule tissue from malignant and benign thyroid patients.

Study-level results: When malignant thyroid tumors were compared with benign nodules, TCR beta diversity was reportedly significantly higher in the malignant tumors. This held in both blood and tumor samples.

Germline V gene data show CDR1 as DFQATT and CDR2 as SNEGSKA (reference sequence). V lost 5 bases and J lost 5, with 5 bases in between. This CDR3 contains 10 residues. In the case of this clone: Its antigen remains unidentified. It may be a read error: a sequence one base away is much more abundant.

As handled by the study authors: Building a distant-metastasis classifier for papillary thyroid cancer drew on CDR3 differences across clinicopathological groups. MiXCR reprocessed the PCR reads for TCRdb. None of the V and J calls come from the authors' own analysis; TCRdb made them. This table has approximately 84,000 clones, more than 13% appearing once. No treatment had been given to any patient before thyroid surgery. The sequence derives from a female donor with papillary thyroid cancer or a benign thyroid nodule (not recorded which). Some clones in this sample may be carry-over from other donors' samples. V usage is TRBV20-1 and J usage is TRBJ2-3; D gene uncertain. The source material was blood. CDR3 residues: CSASKDTQYF. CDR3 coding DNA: TGCAGTGCTTCGAAAGATACGCAGTATTTT.